A single sample gave rise to the 10 T cell receptor beta chains below, sequenced in a study of shared clonotypes between healthy human individuals. The repertoire was sequenced with immunoSEQ multiplex PCR; TCRdb's copy has only in-frame clones and lacks some. Here the sample spans millions of clones, around 95% being singletons. The sample consisted of naive CD4+ T cells sorted from blood. As for subset: CD45RA+ positively selected. The receptors here all came from a man aged 18 to 35 in good health.

This chain joins TRBV7-2 and TRBJ1-2, with D possibly being TRBD1 (6 bases). Germline CDR1 SGHTA, CDR2 FQGNSA. V gave up 0 bases and J gave up 8 bases, with 16 bases separating them. This CDR3 is built from 15 residues. The CDR3 is CASSLAPWTAGGYTF. CDR3 in DNA: TGTGCCAGCAGCTTAGCGCCATGGACAGCCGGAGGCTACACCTTC.

The CDR3 protein is CASSDSPGLAGGKETQYF. Here the CDR3 DNA reads TGTGCCAGCAGTGACTCTCCGGGACTAGCGGGGGGAAAAGAGACCCAGTACTTC. The rearrangement links TRBV6-4 to TRBJ2-5; 15 bases match TRBD2. This CDR3 has 18 residues. J was trimmed by 3 bases and V by 0 bases; bases with no gene match: 5. Germline V gene lookup returns CDR1 MRHNA and CDR2 SNTAGT.

The chain uses TRBV4-3 and TRBJ2-1; D is undetermined. The CDR3 has 15 residues. The germline V gene encodes CDR1 LGHNA and CDR2 YSLEER. V was pared by 0 bases and J by 6 bases, with 12 bases between. Here the CDR3 DNA reads TGCGCCAGCAGCCAAGAGGCAGGTCCGGGCAATGAGCAGTTCTTC. Translated, it gives CASSQEAGPGNEQFF.

To note about this clone: Different DNA sequences within this sample yield the same CDR3. The chain carries TRBV6-5 and TRBJ2-5, with D perhaps TRBD2 (5 bases). CDR1 MNHEY and CDR2 SVGAGI come from the germline V gene. CDR3 length equals 11 residues. V shed 8 bases and J shed 5 bases, with 9 bases lying between them. In DNA, the CDR3 is TGTGCCAGCGGGAGTGGGGAGACCCAGTACTTC. Residues: CASGSGETQYF.

The J gene is TRBJ2-3, the V gene TRBV30; D is undetermined. This CDR3 contains 11 residues. V was cut by 6 bases and J by 6 bases, with 10 bases left in between. CDR1 and CDR2 from the germline V gene are GTSNPN and SVGIG (reference sequence). The CDR3: CACPDGDTQYF. The CDR3 DNA sequence: TGTGCCTGCCCGGACGGGGATACGCAGTATTTT.

This rearrangement joins TRBV10-2 to TRBJ2-7; D may be TRBD1 or TRBD2 (5 bases each). This CDR3 has 13 residues. The germline CDR1 and CDR2 sequences are WSHSY and SAAADI. V was pared by 3 bases and J by 3 bases, with 9 bases between. In DNA, the CDR3 is TGCGCCAGCAGTGACAGGGACGTCTACGAGCAGTACTTC. It yields the protein CASSDRDVYEQYF.

The chain employs TRBV12-5 and TRBJ2-3, with TRBD1 matching over 7 bases. The junction had 14 bases not matched to a gene; V was cut back by 1 base and J by 4 bases. Looked up from germline, CDR1 is LGHNT and CDR2 is FRNRAP. CDR3 length: 18 residues. The CDR3 DNA reads TGTGCTAGTGGTTTGGCCCTGAAGGGGGCCCCGCATCCAGATACGCAGTATTTT. Translation: CASGLALKGAPHPDTQYF.

The V and J genes are TRBV5-8 and TRBJ2-2; D unresolved. Germline V gene sequence: CDR1 SGHTS, CDR2 YDEGEE. V lost 2 bases, J lost 2 bases, and 10 bases lay in between. This CDR3 has 15 amino acids. The CDR3 DNA reads as TGTGCCAGCAGCTTCGGCCAGCCCAACACCGGGGAGCTGTTTTTT. Translated, it gives CASSFGQPNTGELFF.

This clone occurred a few times. The chain joins TRBV10-2 to TRBJ1-5; D perhaps matches TRBD1 (5 bases). V lost 10 bases and J 6 bases, leaving 19 bases between the germline ends. The CDR3 is 14 amino acids. Germline assignment: CDR1 WSHSY and CDR2 SAAADI. CDR3 in DNA: TGCGCCACTGGGGTAGGGGATAAGCGTCAGCCCCAGCATTTT. Translated: CATGVGDKRQPQHF.

This chain joins TRBV6-4 and TRBJ2-2; D is tentatively TRBD1 or TRBD2 (5 bases each). V lost 1 base and J 4 bases, leaving 13 bases between the germline ends. CDR3 length: 16 residues. In germline, CDR1 is MRHNA, CDR2 SNTAGT. CDR3 amino acids: CASSDWAQGRTGELFF. The DNA for the CDR3 is TGTGCCAGCAGTGACTGGGCGCAGGGACGCACCGGGGAGCTGTTTTTT.